This is a list of T cell receptor beta chains from one sample in a study of blood T cell repertoires in COVID-19. Assay used: immunoSEQ multiplex PCR; TCRdb lists only in-frame clones, some missing. Among about 300,000 clones listed, roughly 89% were seen once. The specimen sequenced was PBMCs or T cells enriched from blood (not recorded which). These receptors were collected from a man in his fifties or sixties who had recovered from COVID-19. Each CDR3 is given with its conserved first and last residue. A D gene is named only where the DNA matches it firmly. Some rows mark clone size as missing; the rest say once, few, many or name a class of expanded clone.

clone size: .
D gene: .
V gene: TRBV15
J gene: TRBJ2-7
CDR3 protein: CATSRAPESYEQYF
CDR3 DNA: TGTGCCACCAGCAGGGCCCCGGAGTCCTACGAGCAGTACTTC

clone size: .
D gene: .
V gene: TRBV4-1
J gene: TRBJ2-7
CDR3 protein: CASSQVGPDRKQYF
CDR3 DNA: TGCGCCAGCAGCCAAGTGGGGCCCGACAGGAAGCAGTACTTC

clone size: .
D gene: .
V gene: TRBV19
J gene: TRBJ1-2
CDR3 protein: CASSRRELGGYTF
CDR3 DNA: TGTGCCAGTAGTAGGCGGGAGCTCGGAGGCTACACCTTC

clone size: .
D gene: TRBD2
V gene: TRBV9
J gene: TRBJ2-1
CDR3 protein: CASSLWTSGSYNEQFF
CDR3 DNA: TGTGCCAGCAGCCTGTGGACTAGCGGCTCCTACAATGAGCAGTTCTTC

clone size: .
D gene: TRBD2
V gene: TRBV4-1
J gene: TRBJ2-5
CDR3 protein: CASSQDPVSGIQETQYF
CDR3 DNA: TGCGCCAGCAGCCAAGATCCGGTTAGCGGGATTCAAGAGACCCAGTACTTC

clone size: .
D gene: TRBD2
V gene: TRBV9
J gene: TRBJ2-1
CDR3 protein: CASSVGGLAVSYNEQFF
CDR3 DNA: TGTGCCAGCAGCGTAGGAGGACTAGCGGTCTCCTACAATGAGCAGTTCTTC

clone size: .
D gene: .
V gene: TRBV24-1
J gene: TRBJ2-7
CDR3 protein: CATSDSPDSHSYEQYF
CDR3 DNA: TGTGCCACCAGTGACTCTCCAGACTCCCACTCCTACGAGCAGTACTTC

clone size: .
D gene: TRBD1
V gene: TRBV28
J gene: TRBJ2-1
CDR3 protein: CASSLTPGQGIKGQFF
CDR3 DNA: TGTGCCAGCAGTCTGACACCGGGACAGGGGATTAAGGGGCAGTTCTTC

clone size: .
D gene: TRBD1
V gene: TRBV7-3
J gene: TRBJ1-2
CDR3 protein: CASSVGQGYGYTF
CDR3 DNA: TGTGCCAGCAGCGTGGGACAGGGTTATGGCTACACCTTC

clone size: .
D gene: .
V gene: TRBV28
J gene: TRBJ1-3
CDR3 protein: CASSPTKGGDRTIYF
CDR3 DNA: TGTGCCAGCAGTCCTACCAAGGGCGGGGACCGCACCATATATTTT

clone size: .
D gene: TRBD1
V gene: TRBV10-1
J gene: TRBJ2-7
CDR3 protein: CASSEYPGQGAYEQYF
CDR3 DNA: TGCGCCAGCAGTGAGTATCCGGGACAGGGGGCCTACGAGCAGTACTTC

clone size: .
D gene: TRBD1
V gene: TRBV7-3
J gene: TRBJ2-7
CDR3 protein: CASSPNRGLYEQYF
CDR3 DNA: TGTGCCAGCAGCCCCAACAGGGGGCTTTACGAGCAGTACTTC

clone size: .
D gene: .
V gene: TRBV11-2
J gene: TRBJ2-5
CDR3 protein: CASSQDGGPLRNQYF
CDR3 DNA: TGTGCCAGCAGCCAGGACGGGGGGCCCCTTCGTAACCAGTACTTC

clone size: .
D gene: .
V gene: TRBV7-2
J gene: TRBJ2-7
CDR3 protein: CASSLGGTELYEQYF
CDR3 DNA: TGTGCCAGCAGCCTTGGGGGGACAGAGCTTTACGAGCAGTACTTC

clone size: .
D gene: TRBD2
V gene: TRBV4-1
J gene: TRBJ2-1
CDR3 protein: CASSQYLAGGRNEQFF
CDR3 DNA: TGCGCCAGCAGCCAATATTTAGCGGGAGGTCGGAATGAGCAGTTCTTC

clone size: .
D gene: TRBD1
V gene: TRBV7-9
J gene: TRBJ2-7
CDR3 protein: CASSLGQGLYNSYEQYF
CDR3 DNA: TGTGCCAGCAGCTTAGGACAGGGCCTATATAATAGCTACGAGCAGTACTTC

clone size: .
D gene: TRBD2
V gene: TRBV6-6
J gene: TRBJ2-1
CDR3 protein: CASLIAGPYNEQFF
CDR3 DNA: TGTGCCAGCTTAATAGCGGGCCCTTACAATGAGCAGTTCTTC

clone size: .
D gene: TRBD1
V gene: TRBV6-1
J gene: TRBJ2-5
CDR3 protein: CASSEANRGRETQYF
CDR3 DNA: TGTGCCAGCAGTGAAGCAAACAGGGGGCGGGAGACCCAGTACTTC

clone size: few
D gene: TRBD1
V gene: TRBV28
J gene: TRBJ1-5
CDR3 protein: CASSSGQGRQPQHF
CDR3 DNA: TGTGCCAGCAGCTCTGGACAGGGCCGTCAGCCCCAGCATTTT

clone size: .
D gene: TRBD1
V gene: TRBV19
J gene: TRBJ2-7
CDR3 protein: CASSIRTGDYEQYF
CDR3 DNA: TGTGCCAGTAGTATTAGGACAGGGGACTACGAGCAGTACTTC